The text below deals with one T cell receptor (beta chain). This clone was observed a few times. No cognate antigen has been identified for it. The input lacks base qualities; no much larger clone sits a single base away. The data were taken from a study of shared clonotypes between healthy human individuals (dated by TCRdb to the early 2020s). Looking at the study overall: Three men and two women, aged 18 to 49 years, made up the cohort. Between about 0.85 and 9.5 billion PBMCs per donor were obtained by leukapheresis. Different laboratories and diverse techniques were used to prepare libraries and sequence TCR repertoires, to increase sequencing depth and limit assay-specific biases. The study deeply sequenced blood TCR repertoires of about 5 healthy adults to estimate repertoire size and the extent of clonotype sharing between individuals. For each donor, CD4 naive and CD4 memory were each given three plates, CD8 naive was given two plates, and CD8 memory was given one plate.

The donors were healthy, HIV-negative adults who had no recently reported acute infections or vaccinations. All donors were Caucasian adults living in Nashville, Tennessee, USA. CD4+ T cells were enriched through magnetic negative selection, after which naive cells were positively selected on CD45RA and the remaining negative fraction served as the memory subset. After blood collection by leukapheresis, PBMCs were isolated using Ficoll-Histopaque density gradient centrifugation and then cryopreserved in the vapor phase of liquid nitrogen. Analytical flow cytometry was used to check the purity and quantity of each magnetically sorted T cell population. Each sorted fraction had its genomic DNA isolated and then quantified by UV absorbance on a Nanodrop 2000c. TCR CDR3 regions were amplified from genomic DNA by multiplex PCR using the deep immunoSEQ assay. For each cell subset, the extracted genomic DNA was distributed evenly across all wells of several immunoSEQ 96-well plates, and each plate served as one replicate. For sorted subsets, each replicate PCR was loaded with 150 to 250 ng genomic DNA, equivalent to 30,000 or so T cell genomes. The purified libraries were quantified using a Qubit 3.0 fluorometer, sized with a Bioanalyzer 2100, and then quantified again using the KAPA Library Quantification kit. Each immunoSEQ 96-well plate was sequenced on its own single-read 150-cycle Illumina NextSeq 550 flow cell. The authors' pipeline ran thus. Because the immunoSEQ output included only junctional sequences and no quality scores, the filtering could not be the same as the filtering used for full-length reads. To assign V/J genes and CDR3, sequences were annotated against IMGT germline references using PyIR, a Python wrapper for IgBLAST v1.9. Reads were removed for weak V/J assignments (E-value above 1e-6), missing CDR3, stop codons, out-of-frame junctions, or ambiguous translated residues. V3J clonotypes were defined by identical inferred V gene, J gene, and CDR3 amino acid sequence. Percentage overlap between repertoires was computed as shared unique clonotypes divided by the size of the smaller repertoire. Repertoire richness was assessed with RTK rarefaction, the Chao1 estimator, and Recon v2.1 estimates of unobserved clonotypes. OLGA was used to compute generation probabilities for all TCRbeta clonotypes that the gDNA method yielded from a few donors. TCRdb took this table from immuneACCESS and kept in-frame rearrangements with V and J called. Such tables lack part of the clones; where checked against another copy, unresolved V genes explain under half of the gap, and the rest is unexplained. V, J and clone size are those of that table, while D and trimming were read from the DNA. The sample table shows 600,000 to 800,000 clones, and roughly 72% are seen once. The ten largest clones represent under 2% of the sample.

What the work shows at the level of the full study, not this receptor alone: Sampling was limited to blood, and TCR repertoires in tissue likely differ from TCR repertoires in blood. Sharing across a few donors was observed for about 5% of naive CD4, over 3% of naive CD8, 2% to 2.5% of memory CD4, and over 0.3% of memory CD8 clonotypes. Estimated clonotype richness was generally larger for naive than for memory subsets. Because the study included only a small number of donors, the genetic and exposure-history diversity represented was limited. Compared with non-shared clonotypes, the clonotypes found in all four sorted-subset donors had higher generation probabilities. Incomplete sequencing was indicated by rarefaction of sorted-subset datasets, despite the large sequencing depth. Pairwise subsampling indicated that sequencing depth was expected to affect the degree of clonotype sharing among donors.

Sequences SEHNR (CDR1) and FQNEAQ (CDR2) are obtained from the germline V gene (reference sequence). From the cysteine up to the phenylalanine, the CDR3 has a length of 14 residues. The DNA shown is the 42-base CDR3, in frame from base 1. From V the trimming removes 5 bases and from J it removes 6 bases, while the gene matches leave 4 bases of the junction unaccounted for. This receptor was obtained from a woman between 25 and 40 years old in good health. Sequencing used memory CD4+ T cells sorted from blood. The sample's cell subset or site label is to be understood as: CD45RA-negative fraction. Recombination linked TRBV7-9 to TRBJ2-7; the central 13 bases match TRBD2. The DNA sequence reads TGTGCCAGCAGCATCGGGACTAGCGGGATCGAGCAGTACTTC. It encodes CASSIGTSGIEQYF.